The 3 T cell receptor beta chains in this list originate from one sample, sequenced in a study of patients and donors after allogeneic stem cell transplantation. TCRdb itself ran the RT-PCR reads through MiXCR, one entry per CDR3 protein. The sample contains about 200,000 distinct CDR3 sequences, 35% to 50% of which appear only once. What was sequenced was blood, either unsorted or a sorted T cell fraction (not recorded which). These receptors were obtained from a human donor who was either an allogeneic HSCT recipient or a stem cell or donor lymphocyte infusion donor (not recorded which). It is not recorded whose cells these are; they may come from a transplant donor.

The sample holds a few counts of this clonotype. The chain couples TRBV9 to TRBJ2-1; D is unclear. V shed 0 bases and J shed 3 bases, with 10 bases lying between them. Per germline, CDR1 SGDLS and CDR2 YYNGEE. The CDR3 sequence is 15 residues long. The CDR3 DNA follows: TGTGCCAGCAGCGTAGGTACAGCTTACTACAATGAGCAGTTCTTC. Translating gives CASSVGTAYYNEQFF.

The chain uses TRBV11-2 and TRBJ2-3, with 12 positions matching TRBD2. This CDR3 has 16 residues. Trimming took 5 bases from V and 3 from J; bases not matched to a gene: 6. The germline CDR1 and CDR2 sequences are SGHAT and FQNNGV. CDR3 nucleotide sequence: TGTGCCAGCAGCCGGGGGACTAGCGGGCAAACAGATACGCAGTATTTT. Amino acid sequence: CASSRGTSGQTDTQYF.

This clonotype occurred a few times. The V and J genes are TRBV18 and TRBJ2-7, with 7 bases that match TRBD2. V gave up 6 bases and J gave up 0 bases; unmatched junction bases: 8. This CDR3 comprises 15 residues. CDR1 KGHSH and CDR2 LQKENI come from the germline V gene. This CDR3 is CASSPTSASSYEQYF. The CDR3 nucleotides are TGTGCCAGCTCTCCCACTAGCGCGAGCTCCTACGAGCAGTACTTC.